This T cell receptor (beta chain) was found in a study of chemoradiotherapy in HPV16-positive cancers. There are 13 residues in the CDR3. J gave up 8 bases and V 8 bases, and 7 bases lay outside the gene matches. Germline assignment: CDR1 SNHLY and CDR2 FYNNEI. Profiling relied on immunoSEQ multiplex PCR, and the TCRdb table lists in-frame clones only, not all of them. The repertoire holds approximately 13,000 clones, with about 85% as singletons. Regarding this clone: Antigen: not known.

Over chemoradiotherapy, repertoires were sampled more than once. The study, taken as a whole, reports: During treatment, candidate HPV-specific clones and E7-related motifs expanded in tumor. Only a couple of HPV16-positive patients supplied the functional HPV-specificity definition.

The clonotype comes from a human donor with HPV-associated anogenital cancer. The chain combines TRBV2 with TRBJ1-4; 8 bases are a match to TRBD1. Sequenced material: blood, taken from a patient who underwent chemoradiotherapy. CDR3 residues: CASRQGIDEKLFF. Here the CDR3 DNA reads TGTGCCAGCCGACAGGGGATAGACGAAAAACTGTTTTTT.